One sample yielded the 7 T cell receptor beta chains listed below, sequenced in a study of cytomegalovirus exposure and HLA in healthy donors. 60 Vbeta and 13 Jbeta primers were used in PCR. Produced via immunoSEQ multiplex PCR; TCRdb's table is partial and in-frame only. The repertoire holds 150,000 to 200,000 clones, about 90% seen once, with about 0.23% in the top ten. Sequencing used PBMCs. These receptors were obtained from a girl under two years old in good health and CMV-seronegative.

The J gene is TRBJ1-2, the V gene TRBV21-1; the D call TRBD1 from the table was never checked on the DNA. TRBV21-1 has pseudogene status. The CDR3 runs 18 residues. The CDR3 DNA follows: TGTGCCAGCAGCCCCCTACCGGGACAGGCTCTTGATCACTATGGCTACACCTTC. This encodes CASSPLPGQALDHYGYTF.

J is TRBJ1-1 and V is TRBV19, with TRBD1 as a possible D gene (6 bases). Deletions cut 8 bases from V and 4 bases from J, with 17 bases between. Germline V lookup: CDR1 LNHDA, CDR2 SQIVND (reference sequence). The CDR3 totals 14 residues. The CDR3 DNA follows: TGTGCCAGTGATCAGGGGTCATATAGCACTGAAGCTTTCTTT. It specifies CASDQGSYSTEAFF.

CDR3 coding DNA: TGTGCCAGTAGTAACCGGGACAGGGGGCTCAATGAGCAGTTCTTC. Its protein is CASSNRDRGLNEQFF. The chain uses TRBV19 and TRBJ2-1, with TRBD1 identical over 12 bases. J was trimmed by 6 bases and V by 4 bases; bases with no gene match: 4. CDR3 length: 15 amino acids. Germline values: CDR1 LNHDA, CDR2 SQIVND (reference sequence). Together with reference TRBV19 and TRBJ2-1, the CDR3 gives the full variable domain: DGGITQSPKYLFRKEGQNVTLSCEQNLNHDAMYWYRQDPGQGLRLIYYSQIVNDFQKGDIAEGYSVSREKKESFPLTVTSAQKNPTAFYLCASSNRDRGLNEQFFGPGTRLTVL.

J is TRBJ2-2 and V is TRBV5-1; TRBD1 agrees at 8 bases. The CDR3 covers 13 residues. Germline V lookup: CDR1 SGHRS, CDR2 YFSETQ. V lost 2 bases, J lost 6 bases, and 0 bases stayed unmatched. CDR3 sequence: CASSLQGAGELFF. In DNA, the CDR3 is TGCGCCAGCAGCTTACAGGGGGCCGGGGAGCTGTTTTTT.

The chain combines TRBV11-2 with TRBJ2-7, with TRBD1 matching 8 bases. V shed 1 base and J 0 bases; nucleotides not matched to a gene: 2. This CDR3 is built from 15 residues. Germline V gene lookup returns CDR1 SGHAT and CDR2 FQNNGV. The CDR3 protein is CASSLVTGGSYEQYF. CDR3 DNA: TGTGCCAGCAGCTTAGTCACAGGGGGCTCCTACGAGCAGTACTTC. Using reference TRBV11-2 and TRBJ2-7 for the parts outside the CDR3, the full variable domain is EAGVAQSPRYKIIEKRQSVAFWCNPISGHATLYWYQQILGQGPKLLIQFQNNGVVDDSQLPKDRFSAERLKGVDSTLKIQPAKLEDSAVYLCASSLVTGGSYEQYFGPGTRLTVT.

V is TRBV5-1 and J is TRBJ1-2; D call uncertain. This CDR3 has 14 residues. Germline V gene lookup returns CDR1 SGHRS and CDR2 YFSETQ. The V end lost 2 bases, the J end lost 7 bases, and 15 bases lay between the germline ends. The DNA for the CDR3 is TGCGCCAGCAGCTTCGGTCCCGGAGGTACTGGCTACACCTTC. Amino acids: CASSFGPGGTGYTF.

The chain recombines TRBV29-1 with TRBJ2-7; 7 nucleotides line up with TRBD2. V was clipped by 0 bases and J by 1 base; unmatched bases: 3. Per germline, CDR1 SQVTM and CDR2 ANQGSEA. The CDR3 contains 14 residues. The CDR3 loop reads CSVEEEGGSYEQYF. DNA for the CDR3: TGCAGCGTTGAAGAAGAGGGAGGGTCCTACGAGCAGTACTTC.